The 20 T cell receptor beta chains given below trace back to one sample, sequenced in a study of T cell repertoires in cytomegalovirus infection. These receptors' antigens are unknown. TCRdb reprocessed the reads with MiXCR, giving one entry per CDR3 protein. The table lists fewer than 1,000,000 distinct CDR3 sequences, roughly 30% of them singletons. The sample consisted of cultured CD8+ T cells from PBMCs, taken from culture after CMV antigen stimulation. The receptors here all came from a human donor in good health (CMV status not recorded). Some clones in this sample may be carry-over from other donors' samples.

This clonotype has more than one count but fewer than ten. V gene TRBV4-2 combines with J gene TRBJ1-2; the D gene is possibly TRBD1 (6 bases). This CDR3 has 16 amino acids. From germline, CDR1 is LGHNA and CDR2 YNFKEQ. The V and J ends lost 4 bases and 0 bases respectively, with 15 bases between them. Here the CDR3 DNA reads TGTGCCAGCAGCCCAAAGGGGCAGGGGACTAACTATGGCTACACCTTC. This sequence encodes CASSPKGQGTNYGYTF.

The chain couples TRBV7-9 to TRBJ2-5; either TRBD1 or TRBD2 may fit D (5 bases each). Trimming pared 6 bases from V and 4 bases from J, leaving 30 bases between. The CDR3 contains 19 residues. The germline V gene encodes CDR1 SEHNR and CDR2 FQNEAQ (reference sequence). The CDR3 loop is CASRPTPGLRGRWGETQYF. In nucleotides, the CDR3 is TGTGCCAGCAGACCGACTCCGGGATTAAGGGGCCGGTGGGGAGAGACCCAGTACTTC.

A note on this clonotype: A clone one base away is much larger, so this may be a read error. The rearrangement uses TRBV6-8 and TRBJ2-1; 9 nucleotides agree with TRBD1. The length of the CDR3 is 16 residues. CDR1 and CDR2 (germline): MNHGY, SAAAGT. CDR3 sequence reads: CTSSYSRTGAYNEQFF. The CDR3 DNA follows: TGTACCAGCAGTTACTCGAGGACAGGGGCTTACAATGAGCAGTTCTTC.

The chain couples TRBV7-9 to TRBJ1-2, with D possibly matching TRBD1 (6 bases). The CDR3 covers 15 residues. Germline assignment: CDR1 SEHNR and CDR2 FQNEAQ (reference sequence). The V end lost 5 bases, the J end lost 8 bases, and 21 bases lay between the germline ends. CDR3 amino acids: CASSPTGPLTGGYTF. In DNA, the CDR3 is TGTGCCAGCAGCCCGACAGGACCCCTTACTGGCGGCTACACCTTC. The full variable domain, with the rest looked up from reference TRBV7-9 and TRBJ1-2, is DTGVSQNPRHKITKRGQNVTFRCDPISEHNRLYWYRQTLGQGPEFLTYFQNEAQLEKSRLLSDRFSAERPKGSFSTLEIQRTEQGDSAMYLCASSPTGPLTGGYTFGSGTRLTVV.

This chain joins TRBV2 and TRBJ1-2; D gene uncertain. The CDR3 contains 17 residues. Germline values: CDR1 SNHLY, CDR2 FYNNEI. Trimming cost V 8 bases and J 0 bases, with 22 bases left between them. CDR3 sequence reads: CASPSGIAEYANYGYTF. In nucleotides, the CDR3 is TGTGCCAGCCCTAGTGGAATCGCTGAATACGCTAACTATGGCTACACCTTC.

This clonotype has a handful of counts. The chain links TRBV14 to TRBJ2-1; TRBD2 matches 9 bases. From germline, CDR1 is SGHDN and CDR2 FVKESK. CDR3 size: 15 residues. J was trimmed by 2 bases and V by 4 bases; bases with no gene match: 3. The CDR3: CASSPASGAYNEQFF. Here the CDR3 DNA reads TGTGCCAGCAGCCCCGCTAGCGGGGCCTACAATGAGCAGTTCTTC.

CDR3: CATSRDQRVAGGPANEQFF. As DNA, the CDR3 is TGTGCCACCAGCAGAGATCAGAGAGTAGCGGGGGGGCCAGCCAATGAGCAGTTCTTC. This chain connects TRBV15 to TRBJ2-1, with TRBD2 matching over 11 bases. This CDR3 spans 19 amino acids. The V and J ends lost 0 bases and 6 bases, in that order; junction bases with no gene match: 13. Germline assignment: CDR1 LNHNV and CDR2 YYDKDF (reference sequence).

This clonotype turned up a few times. This rearrangement joins TRBV12-5 to TRBJ2-5, with TRBD2 matching over 11 bases. Germline-derived CDR1 and CDR2 are LGHNT and FRNRAP. CDR3 length: 15 residues. The ends lost 6 bases at V and 4 bases at J; junction bases unmatched: 7. The CDR3 DNA reads as TGTGCTAGTGGCGTTAGCGGGGGGGCTCTAGAGACCCAGTACTTC. It codes for CASGVSGGALETQYF.

This clonotype was seen a few times. This chain links TRBV12-3 or TRBV12-4 with TRBJ1-2; a weak D match, TRBD1 (5 bases). V shed 4 bases and J shed 4 bases, with 13 bases lying between them. The CDR3 totals 14 residues. CDR3 region: CASSSSGHLYGYTF. CDR3 in DNA: TGTGCCAGCAGTTCCTCAGGACATCTCTATGGCTACACCTTC.

This clonotype was seen a handful of times. The genes are TRBV29-1 and TRBJ2-2; no clear D gene. Per the germline V gene, CDR1 is SQVTM and CDR2 is ANQGSEA. The CDR3 contains 13 residues. The chain's CDR3 is CSYRTTNTGELFF. The CDR3 DNA follows: TGCAGTTACCGGACCACGAACACCGGGGAGCTGTTTTTT.

The chain links TRBV19 to TRBJ1-2; 8 bases line up with TRBD1. Trimming at V came to 5 bases and at J to 4 bases, leaving 6 bases not matched to a gene. This CDR3 contains 14 residues. CDR1 and CDR2 from the germline V gene are LNHDA and SQIVND (reference sequence). CDR3 DNA sequence: TGTGCCAGTAGTTCGGACAGGGCGCCCTATGGCTACACCTTC. This codes for CASSSDRAPYGYTF.

Many counts were recorded for this clonotype. V and J are TRBV7-6 and TRBJ1-4; D unresolved. Trimming stripped 2 bases from V and 0 bases from J, with 7 bases between. CDR3 size: 15 residues. The V gene's germline CDR1 is SGHVS and CDR2 FNYEAQ. The CDR3 region is CASSLLGATNEKLFF. In nucleotides, the CDR3 is TGTGCCAGCAGCTTACTCGGAGCAACTAATGAAAAACTGTTTTTT.

This clonotype turned up a few times. CDR3 region: CASSLRWGQPQHF. The CDR3 nucleotides read TGTGCCAGCAGTTTAAGGTGGGGTCAGCCCCAGCATTTT. This sequence joins TRBV27 and TRBJ1-5; D is undetermined. Per the germline V gene, CDR1 is MNHEY and CDR2 is SMNVEV (reference sequence). There are 13 residues in the CDR3. Trimming removed 2 bases from V and 6 bases from J, with 8 bases in between.

The chain links TRBV13 to TRBJ1-1; possible D gene TRBD1, 6 bases. This CDR3 region has 17 residues. V was shortened by 1 base and J by 4 bases, with 19 bases between the two germline ends. The germline V gene has CDR1 PRHDT and CDR2 FYEKMQ (reference sequence). CDR3 nucleotide sequence: TGTGCCAGCAGCTTAGTTTTGGGGGGCCCGGTTTCCACTGAAGCTTTCTTT. Protein: CASSLVLGGPVSTEAFF.

At least ten counts were recorded for this clonotype. This chain joins TRBV7-8 and TRBJ2-1; unclear D gene. The CDR3 loop spans 12 amino acids. V lost 1 base, J lost 8 bases, and 6 bases lay in between. The germline gives CDR1 SGHVS, CDR2 FQNEAQ. DNA of the CDR3: TGTGCCAGCAGCTTAGTTGATTATGAGCAGTTCTTC. Encoded protein: CASSLVDYEQFF.

Comments on this clonotype: This may be a read error: a much more frequent sequence differs by one nucleotide. V gene TRBV27 combines with J gene TRBJ1-2; D unresolved. This CDR3 comprises 15 residues. Germline CDR1 MNHEY, CDR2 SMNVEV (reference sequence). The CDR3 nucleotides read TGTGCCAACAGTTTATGGGCAGAGAACCGGGGTGGCTACACCTTC. This translates into CANSLWAENRGGYTF.

This clonotype was seen more than once but under ten times. The chain combines TRBV4-1 with TRBJ2-5; the D gene could be TRBD1 or TRBD2 (5 bases each). Trimming took 4 bases from V and 5 from J, leaving 17 bases between them. The CDR3 has 15 residues. Germline lookup yields CDR1 MGHRA and CDR2 YSYEKL. The CDR3 spells CASSPHENGDETQYF. CDR3 in DNA: TGCGCCAGCAGCCCCCACGAGAACGGGGACGAGACCCAGTACTTC.

The V gene is TRBV7-9, the J gene TRBJ2-1; maybe TRBD2 (5 bases). The CDR3 consists of 12 residues. Per germline, CDR1 SEHNR and CDR2 FQNEAQ (reference sequence). Here the CDR3 reads CAGAGENNEQFF. For the CDR3, the DNA is TGTGCGGGAGCCGGGGAGAACAATGAGCAGTTCTTC.

The rearrangement links TRBV9 to TRBJ2-1; D possibly matches TRBD1 or TRBD2 (6 bases each). Trimming left V 6 bases short and J 9 bases short, with 13 bases between. The CDR3 contains 12 residues. Germline values: CDR1 SGDLS, CDR2 YYNGEE. Here the CDR3 reads CASKGDSLEQFF. CDR3 DNA sequence: TGTGCCAGCAAGGGGGACTCCCTTGAGCAGTTCTTC.

This clonotype was observed a handful of times. The chain couples TRBV20-1 to TRBJ1-1; D gene uncertain. The germline V gene has CDR1 DFQATT and CDR2 SNEGSKA (reference sequence). The CDR3 contains 16 residues. V was trimmed by 0 bases and J by 3 bases, leaving 17 bases between them. This chain's CDR3 is CSAREGRRLPYTEAFF. The CDR3 coding sequence is TGCAGTGCTAGAGAAGGCAGGCGTCTCCCTTACACTGAAGCTTTCTTT.